This TCR beta chain was observed in a study of cytomegalovirus exposure and HLA in healthy donors. The study's findings and limits: HLA alleles showed associations with some 17,000 TCR beta sequences in a later analysis, at a 0.05 false discovery rate. Later analysis demonstrated an association between a missense DCLRE1C variant and TCR beta V- and J-gene trimming. The study labeled 150 to 200 TCR beta chains cytomegalovirus-associated.

Healthy individuals who donated bone marrow served as the donors. The PCR had 60 Vbeta and 13 Jbeta primers. The assay was immunoSEQ multiplex PCR, and TCRdb's table has in-frame clones only and misses some. The sample shows 150,000 to 200,000 clones, 70% to 90% of them seen only once. V lost 2 bases and J 4 bases, leaving 4 bases between the germline ends. This CDR3 region has 12 residues. Germline V lookup: CDR1 SGHTA, CDR2 FQGNSA. As concerns this clone: Antigen unknown.

The chain uses TRBV7-2 and TRBJ2-3; D is undetermined. The sequence was collected from a woman in her forties or fifties in good health and CMV-seronegative. The material sequenced was PBMCs. In nucleotides, the CDR3 is TGTGCCAGCAGCTTACCCTCAGATACGCAGTATTTT. This encodes CASSLPSDTQYF.